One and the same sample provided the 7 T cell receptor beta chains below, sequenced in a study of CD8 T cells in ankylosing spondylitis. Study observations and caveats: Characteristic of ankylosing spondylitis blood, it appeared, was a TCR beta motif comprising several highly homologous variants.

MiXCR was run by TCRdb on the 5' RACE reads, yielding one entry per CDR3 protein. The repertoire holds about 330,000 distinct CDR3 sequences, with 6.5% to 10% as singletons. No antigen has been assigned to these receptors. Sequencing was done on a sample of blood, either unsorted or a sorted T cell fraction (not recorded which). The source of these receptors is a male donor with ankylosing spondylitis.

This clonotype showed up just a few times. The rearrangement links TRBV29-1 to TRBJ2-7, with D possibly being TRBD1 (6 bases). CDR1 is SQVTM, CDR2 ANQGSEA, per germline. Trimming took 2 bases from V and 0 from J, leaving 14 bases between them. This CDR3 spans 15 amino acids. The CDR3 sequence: CSVELGHLSSYEQYF. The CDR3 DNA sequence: TGCAGCGTTGAACTGGGACATCTGAGCTCCTACGAGCAGTACTTC.

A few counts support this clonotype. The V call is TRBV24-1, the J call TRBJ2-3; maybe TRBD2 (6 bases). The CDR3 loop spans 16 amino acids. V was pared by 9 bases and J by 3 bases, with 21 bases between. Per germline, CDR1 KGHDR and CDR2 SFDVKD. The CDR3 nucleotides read TGTGCCACCCGTGCGCGCAGGGAGGTGGGTACAGATACGCAGTATTTT. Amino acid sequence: CATRARREVGTDTQYF.

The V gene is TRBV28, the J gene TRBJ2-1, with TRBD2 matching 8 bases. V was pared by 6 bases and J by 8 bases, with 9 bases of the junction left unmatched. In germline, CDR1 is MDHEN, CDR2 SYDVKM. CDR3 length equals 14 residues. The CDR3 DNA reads TGTGCCAGCAGACCAGCGGGAGTTCACCATGAGCAGTTCTTC. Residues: CASRPAGVHHEQFF.

The CDR3 is CASAVQGLENTEAFF. The CDR3 DNA is TGCGCCAGCGCGGTACAGGGACTGGAGAACACTGAAGCTTTCTTT. This chain joins TRBV5-1 and TRBJ1-1; TRBD1 might be the D (6 bases). V was pared by 7 bases and J by 1 base, with 17 bases between. There are 15 residues in the CDR3. The germline CDR1 and CDR2 sequences are SGHRS and YFSETQ.

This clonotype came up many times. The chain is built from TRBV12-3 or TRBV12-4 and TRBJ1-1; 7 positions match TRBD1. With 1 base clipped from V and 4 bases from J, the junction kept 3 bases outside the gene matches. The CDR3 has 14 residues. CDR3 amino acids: CASSLGGGFTEAFF. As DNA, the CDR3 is TGTGCCAGCAGTTTAGGAGGGGGCTTCACTGAAGCTTTCTTT.

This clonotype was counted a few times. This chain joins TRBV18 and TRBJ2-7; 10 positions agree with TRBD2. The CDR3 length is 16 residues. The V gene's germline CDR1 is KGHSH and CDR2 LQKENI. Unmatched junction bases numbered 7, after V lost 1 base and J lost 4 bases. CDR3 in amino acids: CASSPRSSGGRYEQYF. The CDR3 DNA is TGTGCCAGCTCACCACGGTCTAGCGGGGGAAGATACGAGCAGTACTTC. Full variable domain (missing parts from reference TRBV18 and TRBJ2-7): NAGVMQNPRHLVRRRGQEARLRCSPMKGHSHVYWYRQLPEEGLKFMVYLQKENIIDESGMPKERFSAEFPKEGPSILRIQQVVRGDSAAYFCASSPRSSGGRYEQYFGPGTRLTVT.

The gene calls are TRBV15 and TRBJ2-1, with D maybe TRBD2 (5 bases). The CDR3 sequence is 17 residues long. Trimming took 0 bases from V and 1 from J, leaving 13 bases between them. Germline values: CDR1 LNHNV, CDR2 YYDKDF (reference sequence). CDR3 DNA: TGTGCCACCAGCAGAGATCTGATGAGGGCGTCCTACAATGAGCAGTTCTTC. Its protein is CATSRDLMRASYNEQFF. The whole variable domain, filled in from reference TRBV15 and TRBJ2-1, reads DAMVIQNPRYQVTQFGKPVTLSCSQTLNHNVMYWYQQKSSQAPKLLFHYYDKDFNNEADTPDNFQSRRPNTSFCFLDIRSPGLGDTAMYLCATSRDLMRASYNEQFFGPGTRLTVL.